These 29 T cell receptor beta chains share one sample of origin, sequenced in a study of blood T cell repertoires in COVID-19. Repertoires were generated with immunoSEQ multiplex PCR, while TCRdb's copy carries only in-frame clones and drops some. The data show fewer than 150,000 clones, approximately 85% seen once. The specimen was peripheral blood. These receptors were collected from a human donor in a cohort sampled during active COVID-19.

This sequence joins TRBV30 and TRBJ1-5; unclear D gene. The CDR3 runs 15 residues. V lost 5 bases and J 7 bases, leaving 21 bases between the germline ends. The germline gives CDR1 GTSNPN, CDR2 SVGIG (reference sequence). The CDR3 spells CAWRERTGPNQPQHF. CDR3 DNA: TGTGCCTGGCGAGAAAGGACTGGGCCGAACCAGCCCCAGCATTTT.

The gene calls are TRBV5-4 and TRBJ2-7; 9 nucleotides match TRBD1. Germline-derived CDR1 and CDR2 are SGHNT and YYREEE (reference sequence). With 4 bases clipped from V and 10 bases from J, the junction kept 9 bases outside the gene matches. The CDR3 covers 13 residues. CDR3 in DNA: TGTGCCAGCAGCCAACAGGGGACAGGGATACAGTACGTC. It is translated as CASSQQGTGIQYV.

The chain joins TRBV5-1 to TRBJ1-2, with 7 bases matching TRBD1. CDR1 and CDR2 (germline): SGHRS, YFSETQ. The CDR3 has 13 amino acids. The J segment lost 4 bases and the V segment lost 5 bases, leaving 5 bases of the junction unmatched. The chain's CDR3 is CASRGTEPYGYTF. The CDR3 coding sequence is TGCGCCAGCAGAGGGACAGAGCCCTATGGCTACACCTTC.

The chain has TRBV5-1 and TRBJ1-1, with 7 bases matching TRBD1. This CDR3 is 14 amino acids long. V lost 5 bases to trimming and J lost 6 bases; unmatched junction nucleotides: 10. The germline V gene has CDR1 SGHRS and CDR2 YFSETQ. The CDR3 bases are TGCGCCAGCAGGAGACAGGGCCCCCCCCCTGAAGCTTTCTTT. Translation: CASRRQGPPPEAFF.

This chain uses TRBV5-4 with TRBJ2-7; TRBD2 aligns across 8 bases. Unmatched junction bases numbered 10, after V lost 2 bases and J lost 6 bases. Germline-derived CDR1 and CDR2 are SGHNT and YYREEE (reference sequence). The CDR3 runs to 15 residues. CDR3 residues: CASSFPGGEGSEQYF. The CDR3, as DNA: TGTGCCAGCAGCTTCCCGGGGGGGGAGGGCTCCGAGCAGTACTTC.

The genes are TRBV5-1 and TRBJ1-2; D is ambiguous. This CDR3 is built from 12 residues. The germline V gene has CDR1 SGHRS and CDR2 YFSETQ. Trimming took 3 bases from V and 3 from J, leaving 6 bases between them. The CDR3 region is CASSSGDYGYTF. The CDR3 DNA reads TGCGCCAGCAGCTCCGGTGACTATGGCTACACCTTC.

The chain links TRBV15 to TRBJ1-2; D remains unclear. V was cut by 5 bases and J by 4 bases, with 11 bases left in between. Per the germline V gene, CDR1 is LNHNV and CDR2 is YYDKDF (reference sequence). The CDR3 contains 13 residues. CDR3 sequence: CATSLDRGYGYTF. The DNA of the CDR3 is TGTGCCACCAGCTTAGACCGGGGCTATGGCTACACCTTC.

DNA of the CDR3: TGTGCCAGCAGCCATGCAGGGGGCATGGCTGGCTACACCTTC. This sequence encodes CASSHAGGMAGYTF. The genes are TRBV14 and TRBJ1-2, with 8 bases matching TRBD1. This CDR3 comprises 14 residues. The germline gives CDR1 SGHDN, CDR2 FVKESK. V gave up 3 bases and J gave up 7 bases; unmatched junction bases: 7.

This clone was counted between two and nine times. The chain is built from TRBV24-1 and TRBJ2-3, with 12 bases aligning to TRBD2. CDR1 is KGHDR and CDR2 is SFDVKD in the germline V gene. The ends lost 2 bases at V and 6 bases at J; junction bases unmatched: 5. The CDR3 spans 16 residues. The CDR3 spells CATSDSSGRAWDTQYF. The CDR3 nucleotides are TGTGCCACCAGTGATTCTAGCGGGAGGGCCTGGGATACGCAGTATTTT.

Written as DNA, the CDR3 is TGTGCCAGCAGTTTATCGGCAGGTGGTTCTCAGCCCCAGCATTTT. Its translation: CASSLSAGGSQPQHF. The rearrangement uses TRBV27 and TRBJ1-5; D remains ambiguous. There are 15 residues in the CDR3. Germline CDR1 is MNHEY and CDR2 is SMNVEV (reference sequence). Trimming removed 0 bases at V and 6 bases at J, with 12 bases between.

The chain's CDR3 is CSAGQGVTEAFF. Written as DNA, the CDR3 is TGCAGCGCCGGACAGGGGGTCACTGAAGCTTTCTTT. This sequence joins TRBV29-1 and TRBJ1-1, with 10 bases matching TRBD1. The J segment lost 4 bases and the V segment lost 7 bases, leaving 3 bases of the junction unmatched. This CDR3 comprises 12 residues. The germline V gene has CDR1 SQVTM and CDR2 ANQGSEA.

CDR3 loop: CASRNVDWSNQPQHF. As DNA, the CDR3 is TGTGCCAGCAGAAACGTAGATTGGAGCAATCAGCCCCAGCATTTT. This chain links TRBV6-6 with TRBJ1-5; no clear D gene. Germline V gene data show CDR1 as MNHNY and CDR2 as SVGAGI (reference sequence). V lost 6 bases, J lost 1 base, and 13 bases lay in between. There are 15 residues in the CDR3.

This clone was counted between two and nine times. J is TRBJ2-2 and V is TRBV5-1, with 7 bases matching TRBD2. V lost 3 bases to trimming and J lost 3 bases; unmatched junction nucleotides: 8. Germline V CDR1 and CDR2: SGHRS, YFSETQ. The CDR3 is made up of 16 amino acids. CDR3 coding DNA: TGCGCCAGCAGCTCCGGACTAGGCCCCGACACCGGGGAGCTGTTTTTT. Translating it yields CASSSGLGPDTGELFF.

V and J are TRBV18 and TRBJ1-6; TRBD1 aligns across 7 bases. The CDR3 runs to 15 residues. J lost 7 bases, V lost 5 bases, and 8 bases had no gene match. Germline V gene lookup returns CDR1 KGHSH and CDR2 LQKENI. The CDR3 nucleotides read TGTGCCAGCTCATCCGACAGGGTTGACAATTCACCCCTCCACTTT. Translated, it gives CASSSDRVDNSPLHF. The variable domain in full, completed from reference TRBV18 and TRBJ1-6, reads NAGVMQNPRHLVRRRGQEARLRCSPMKGHSHVYWYRQLPEEGLKFMVYLQKENIIDESGMPKERFSAEFPKEGPSILRIQQVVRGDSAAYFCASSSDRVDNSPLHFGNGTRLTVT.

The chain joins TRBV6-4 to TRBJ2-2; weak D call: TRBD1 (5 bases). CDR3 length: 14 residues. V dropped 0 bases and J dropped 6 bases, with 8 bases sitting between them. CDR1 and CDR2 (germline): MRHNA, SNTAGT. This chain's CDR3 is CASSDSGVPGELFF. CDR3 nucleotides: TGTGCCAGCAGTGACTCAGGGGTTCCCGGGGAGCTGTTTTTT.

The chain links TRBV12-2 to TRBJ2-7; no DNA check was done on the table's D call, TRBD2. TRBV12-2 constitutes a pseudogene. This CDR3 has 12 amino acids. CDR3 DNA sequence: TGTGCAAGTCGCTTACCCCCCTATGAGCAGTACTTC. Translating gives CASRLPPYEQYF.

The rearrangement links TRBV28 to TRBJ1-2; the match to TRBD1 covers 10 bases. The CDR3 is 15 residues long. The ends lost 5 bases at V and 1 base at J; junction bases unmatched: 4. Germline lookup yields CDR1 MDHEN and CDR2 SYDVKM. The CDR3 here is CASSKGQGHNYGYTF. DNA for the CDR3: TGTGCCAGCAGTAAGGGACAGGGGCATAACTATGGCTACACCTTC.

CDR3 in DNA: TGTGCCAGCACTGCCGGGACAAACTTTGAAGCTTTCTTT. Translation: CASTAGTNFEAFF. The V call is TRBV12-3 or TRBV12-4, the J call TRBJ1-1; a possible D gene is TRBD1 (6 bases). V lost 7 bases to trimming and J lost 7 bases, with 16 bases between them. The CDR3 length is 13 residues.

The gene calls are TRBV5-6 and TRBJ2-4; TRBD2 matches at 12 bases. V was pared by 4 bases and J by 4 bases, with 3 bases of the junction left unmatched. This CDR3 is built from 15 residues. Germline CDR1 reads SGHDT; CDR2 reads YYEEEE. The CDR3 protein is CASSRLAGDKNIQYF. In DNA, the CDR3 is TGTGCCAGCAGCCGACTAGCGGGGGATAAAAACATTCAGTACTTC.

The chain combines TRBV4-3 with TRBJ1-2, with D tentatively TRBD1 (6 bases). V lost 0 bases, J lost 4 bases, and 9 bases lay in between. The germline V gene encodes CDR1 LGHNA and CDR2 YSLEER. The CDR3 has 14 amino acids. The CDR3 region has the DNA TGCGCCAGCAGCCAAGACAGGGGCGGCTATGGCTACACCTTC. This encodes CASSQDRGGYGYTF.

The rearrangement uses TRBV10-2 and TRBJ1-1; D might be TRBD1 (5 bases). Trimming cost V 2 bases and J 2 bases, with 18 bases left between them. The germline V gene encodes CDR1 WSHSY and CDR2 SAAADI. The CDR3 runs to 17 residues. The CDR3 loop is CASSEPLGGGANTEAFF. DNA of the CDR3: TGCGCCAGCAGTGAGCCCCTGGGGGGGGGAGCAAACACTGAAGCTTTCTTT.

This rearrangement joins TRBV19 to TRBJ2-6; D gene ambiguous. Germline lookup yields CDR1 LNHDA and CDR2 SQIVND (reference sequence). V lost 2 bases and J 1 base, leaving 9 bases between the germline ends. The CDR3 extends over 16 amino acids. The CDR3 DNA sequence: TGTGCCAGTAGTATATCTCCTCGGTCTGGGGCCAACGTCCTGACTTTC. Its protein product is CASSISPRSGANVLTF.

CDR3 region: CASSPRGTGGLGYTF. The CDR3 coding sequence is TGTGCCAGCAGCCCCCGGGGGACAGGGGGCCTTGGCTACACCTTC. V usage is TRBV7-2 and J usage is TRBJ1-2; TRBD1 aligns across 12 bases. CDR3 length: 15 amino acids. Germline-derived CDR1 and CDR2 are SGHTA and FQGNSA. V shed 5 bases, J shed 7 bases, and the junction held 8 bases outside the gene matches.

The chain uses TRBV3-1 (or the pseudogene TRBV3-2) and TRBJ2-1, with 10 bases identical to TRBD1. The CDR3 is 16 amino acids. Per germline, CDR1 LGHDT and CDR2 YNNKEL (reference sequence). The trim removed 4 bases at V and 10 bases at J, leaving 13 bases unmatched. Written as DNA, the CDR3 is TGTGCCAGCAGCCCCGCGGGGGACAGGGGAGTCGGGGAGCAGTTCTTC. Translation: CASSPAGDRGVGEQFF.

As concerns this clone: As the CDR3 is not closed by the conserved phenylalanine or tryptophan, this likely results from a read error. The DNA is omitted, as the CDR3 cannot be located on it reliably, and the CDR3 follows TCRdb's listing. CDR3 sequence reads: CASRGLPT. The rearrangement links TRBV25-1 to TRBJ2-3; the table gives TRBD2 as D, unverified against the DNA. Germline assignment: CDR1 MGHDK and CDR2 SYGVNS. The CDR3 length equals 8 residues, ends included.

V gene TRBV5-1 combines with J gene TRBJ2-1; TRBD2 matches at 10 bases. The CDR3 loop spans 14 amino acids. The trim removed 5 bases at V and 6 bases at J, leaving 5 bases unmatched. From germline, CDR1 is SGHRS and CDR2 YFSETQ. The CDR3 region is CASSRAGGPNEQFF. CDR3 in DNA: TGCGCCAGCAGTCGAGCGGGAGGGCCCAATGAGCAGTTCTTC.

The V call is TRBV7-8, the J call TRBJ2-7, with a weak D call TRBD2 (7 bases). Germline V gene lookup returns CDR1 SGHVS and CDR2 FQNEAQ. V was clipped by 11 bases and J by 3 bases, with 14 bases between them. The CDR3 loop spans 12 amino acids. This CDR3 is CAVGGDYYEQYF. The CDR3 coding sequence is TGTGCCGTAGGGGGGGATTACTACGAGCAGTACTTC.

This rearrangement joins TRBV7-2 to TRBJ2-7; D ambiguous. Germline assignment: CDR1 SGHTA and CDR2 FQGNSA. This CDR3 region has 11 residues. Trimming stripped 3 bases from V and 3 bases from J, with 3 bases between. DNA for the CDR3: TGTGCCAGCAGCTTCCGCTACGAGCAGTACTTC. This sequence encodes CASSFRYEQYF.

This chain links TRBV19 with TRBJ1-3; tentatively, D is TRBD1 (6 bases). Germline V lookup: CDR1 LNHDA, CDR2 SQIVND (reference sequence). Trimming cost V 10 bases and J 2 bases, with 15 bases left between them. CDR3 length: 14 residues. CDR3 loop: CATKGGGPGNTIYF. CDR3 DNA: TGTGCCACTAAGGGAGGGGGACCTGGAAACACCATATATTTT.